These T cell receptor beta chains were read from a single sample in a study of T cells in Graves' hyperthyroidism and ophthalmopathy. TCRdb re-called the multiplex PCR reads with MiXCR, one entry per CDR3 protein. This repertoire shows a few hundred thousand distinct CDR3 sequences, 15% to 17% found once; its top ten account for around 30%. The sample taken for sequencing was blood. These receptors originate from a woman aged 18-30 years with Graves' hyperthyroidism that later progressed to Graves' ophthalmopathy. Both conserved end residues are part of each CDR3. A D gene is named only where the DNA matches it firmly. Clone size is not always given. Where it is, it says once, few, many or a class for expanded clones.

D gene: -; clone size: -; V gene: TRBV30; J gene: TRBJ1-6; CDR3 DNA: TGTGCCTGGAGAACCGGGACGGGAAATTCACCCCTCCACTTT; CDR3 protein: CAWRTGTGNSPLHF
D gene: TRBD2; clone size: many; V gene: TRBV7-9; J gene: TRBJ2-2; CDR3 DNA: TGTGCCAGCAGCTTCCCACTAGCGGGAGTGAACACCGGGGAGCTGTTTTTT; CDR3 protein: CASSFPLAGVNTGELFF
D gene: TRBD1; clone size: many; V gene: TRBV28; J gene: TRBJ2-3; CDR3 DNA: TGTGCCAGCAGTCCGGGACAGGAAGGAGATACGCAGTATTTT; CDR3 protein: CASSPGQEGDTQYF
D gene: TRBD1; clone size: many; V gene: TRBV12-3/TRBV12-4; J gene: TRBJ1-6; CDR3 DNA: TGTGCCAGCAGTTTTGGACAGGGGAATTCACCCCTCCACTTT; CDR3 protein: CASSFGQGNSPLHF
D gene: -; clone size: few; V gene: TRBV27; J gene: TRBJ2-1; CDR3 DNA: TGTGCCAGCAGCCCAGGGGGGCGCCCCTACAATGAGCAGTTCTTC; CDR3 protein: CASSPGGRPYNEQFF
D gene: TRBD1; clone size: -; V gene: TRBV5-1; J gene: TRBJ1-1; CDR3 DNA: TGCGCCAGCAGCTCAATAGGGGGCAGGAACACTGAAGCTTTCTTT; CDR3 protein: CASSSIGGRNTEAFF
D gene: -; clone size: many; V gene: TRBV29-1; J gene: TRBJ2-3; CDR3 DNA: TGCAGCGTTGAATGGGATACTACTGGCGCAGATACGCAGTATTTT; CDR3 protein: CSVEWDTTGADTQYF
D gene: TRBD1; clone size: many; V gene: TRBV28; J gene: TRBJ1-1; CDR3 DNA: TGTGCCAGCAACACCGGGACAGTTTTTGAAGCTTTCTTT; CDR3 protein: CASNTGTVFEAFF
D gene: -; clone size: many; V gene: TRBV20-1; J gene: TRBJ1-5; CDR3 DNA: TGCAGTGCCGCGGGACCCAGAAATCAGCCCCAGCATTTT; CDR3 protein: CSAAGPRNQPQHF
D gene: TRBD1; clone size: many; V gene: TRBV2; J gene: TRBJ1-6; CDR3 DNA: TGTGCCAGCAGCGTGACAGGGGAGAGTTCACCCCTCCACTTT; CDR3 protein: CASSVTGESSPLHF
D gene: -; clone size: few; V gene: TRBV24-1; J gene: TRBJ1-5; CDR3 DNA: TGTGCCACCAGTAAGGGGCACAATCAGCCCCAGCATTTT; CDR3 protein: CATSKGHNQPQHF
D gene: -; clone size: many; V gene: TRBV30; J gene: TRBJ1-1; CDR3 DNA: TGTGCCTGGACTTACCATGGGACGGGGCCTCGATGGGCTGAAGCTTTCTTT; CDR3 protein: CAWTYHGTGPRWAEAFF
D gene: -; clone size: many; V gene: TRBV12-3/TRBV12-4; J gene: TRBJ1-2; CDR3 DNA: TGTGCCAGCACCACTCAGACAGCCTATGGCTACACCTTC; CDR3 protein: CASTTQTAYGYTF
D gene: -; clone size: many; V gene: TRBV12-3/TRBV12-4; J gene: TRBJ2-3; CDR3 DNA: TGTGCCAGCAGCGACGGGCCCACCACAGATACGCAGTATTTT; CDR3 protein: CASSDGPTTDTQYF
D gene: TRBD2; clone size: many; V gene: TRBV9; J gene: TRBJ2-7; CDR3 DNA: TGTGCCAGCAGCTTGACCGGGACTAGTCTGGACGAGCAGTACTTC; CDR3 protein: CASSLTGTSLDEQYF
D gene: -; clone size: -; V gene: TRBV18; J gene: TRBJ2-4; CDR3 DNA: TGTGCCAGCTCACCACCGACACAACCCAAAAACATTCAGTACTTC; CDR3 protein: CASSPPTQPKNIQYF
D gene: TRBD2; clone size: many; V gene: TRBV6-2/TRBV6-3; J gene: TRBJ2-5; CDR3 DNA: TGTGCCAGCAGTTTGCTAGCGGGAGGAGGAGAGACCCAGTACTTC; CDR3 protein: CASSLLAGGGETQYF
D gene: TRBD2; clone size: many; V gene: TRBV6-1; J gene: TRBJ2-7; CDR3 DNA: TGTGCCAGCACGTATGGGAGGGACTACGAGCAGTACTTC; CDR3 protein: CASTYGRDYEQYF
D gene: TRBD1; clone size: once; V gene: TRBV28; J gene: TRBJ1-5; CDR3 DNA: TGTGCCAGCAGCCCTTTTACCCCCCGGACAGGGGGCCCTAAGAATCAGCCCCAGCATTTT; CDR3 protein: CASSPFTPRTGGPKNQPQHF
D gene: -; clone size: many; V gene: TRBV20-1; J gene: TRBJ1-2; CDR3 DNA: TGCAGTGCTAGAGTTGGGGGAGGGTATGGCTACACCTTC; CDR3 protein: CSARVGGGYGYTF
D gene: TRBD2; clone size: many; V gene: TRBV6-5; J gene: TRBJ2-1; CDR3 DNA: TGTGCCAGCAGTTACGCTCATAGTCTAGCGGGAGGCAACAATGAGCAGTTCTTC; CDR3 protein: CASSYAHSLAGGNNEQFF
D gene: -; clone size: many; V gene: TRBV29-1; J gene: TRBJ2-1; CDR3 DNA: TGCAGCGTTGACCCAGTGACATCGGCTTACAATGAGCAGTTCTTC; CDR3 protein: CSVDPVTSAYNEQFF
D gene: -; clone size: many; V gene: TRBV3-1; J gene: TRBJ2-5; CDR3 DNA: TGTGCCAGCAGCTCCGGGGAACACCCCCAGTACTTC; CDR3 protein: CASSSGEHPQYF
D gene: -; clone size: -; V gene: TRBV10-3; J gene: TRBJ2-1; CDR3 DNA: TGTGCCATAGAGGGGACCGAGAGCAATGAGCAGTTCTTC; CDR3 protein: CAIEGTESNEQFF
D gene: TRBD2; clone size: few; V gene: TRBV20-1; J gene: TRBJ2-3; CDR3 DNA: TGCAGTGCTAGCTCTAGCGGGAGTGTGGATACGCAGTATTTT; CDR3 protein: CSASSSGSVDTQYF
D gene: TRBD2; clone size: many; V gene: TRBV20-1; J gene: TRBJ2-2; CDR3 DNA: TGCAGTGCCCCAAGGGGAGGGGGGGAGCTGTTTTTT; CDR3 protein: CSAPRGGGELFF
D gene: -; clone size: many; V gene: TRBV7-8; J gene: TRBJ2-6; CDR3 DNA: TGTGCCAGCAGCTTAGCGGGTGGGTCTGGGGCCAACGTCCTGACTTTC; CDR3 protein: CASSLAGGSGANVLTF
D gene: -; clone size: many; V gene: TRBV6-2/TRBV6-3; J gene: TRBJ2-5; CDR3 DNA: TGTGCCAGCAGTTCGCAGGGACAAACCCAAGAGACCCAGTACTTC; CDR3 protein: CASSSQGQTQETQYF
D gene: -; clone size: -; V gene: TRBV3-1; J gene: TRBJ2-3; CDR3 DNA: TGTGCCAGCAGCCTCTACAGGACAAGCACAGATACGCAGTATTTT; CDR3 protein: CASSLYRTSTDTQYF
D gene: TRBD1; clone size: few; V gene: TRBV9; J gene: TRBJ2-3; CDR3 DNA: TGTGCCAGCAGCGCGGGACAGGGGGGAGATACGCAGTATTTT; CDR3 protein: CASSAGQGGDTQYF
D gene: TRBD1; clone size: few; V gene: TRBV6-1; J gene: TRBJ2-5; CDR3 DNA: TGTGCCAGCAGGAACCCTTGGACAGGGGAAGAGACCCAGTACTTC; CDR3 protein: CASRNPWTGEETQYF
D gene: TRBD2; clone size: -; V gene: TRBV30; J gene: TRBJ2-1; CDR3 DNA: TGTGCCTGGAGTGTACGGGGCGGGAGGTCCTACAATGAGCAGTTCTTC; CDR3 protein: CAWSVRGGRSYNEQFF
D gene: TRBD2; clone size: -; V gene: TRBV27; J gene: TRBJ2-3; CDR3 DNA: TGTGCCAGCACCCCCATACTAGCGGGAAACCCTACTACAGATACGCAGTATTTT; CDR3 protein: CASTPILAGNPTTDTQYF
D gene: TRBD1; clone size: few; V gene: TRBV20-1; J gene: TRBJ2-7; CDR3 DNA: TGCAGTGCTAGAGTTCAGCAGGACAGGGAAAAATACGAGCAGTACTTC; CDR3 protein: CSARVQQDREKYEQYF
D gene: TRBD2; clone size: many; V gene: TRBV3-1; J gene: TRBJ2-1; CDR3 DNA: TGTGCCAGCAGCCAAGGCACACTAGCGTATTACAATGAGCAGTTCTTC; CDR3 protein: CASSQGTLAYYNEQFF
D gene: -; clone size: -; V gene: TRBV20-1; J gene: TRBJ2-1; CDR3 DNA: TGCAGTTCCCCTAAAGGAACCCCCTCCTACAATGAGCAGTTCTTC; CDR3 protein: CSSPKGTPSYNEQFF
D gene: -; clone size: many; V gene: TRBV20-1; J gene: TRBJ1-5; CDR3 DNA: TGCAGTGCTATGGGGGCGAGGGGAGGTCAGCCCCAGCATTTT; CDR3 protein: CSAMGARGGQPQHF
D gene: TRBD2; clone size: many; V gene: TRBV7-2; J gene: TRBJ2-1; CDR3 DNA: TGTGCCAGCAGCCGAGGGACTAGTCAGAATGAGCAGTTCTTC; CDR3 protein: CASSRGTSQNEQFF
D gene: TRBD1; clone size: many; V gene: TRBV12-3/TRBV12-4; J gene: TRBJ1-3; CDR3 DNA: TGTGCCAGCAGTCCCTCCGGACAGGGCGGAAACACCATATATTTT; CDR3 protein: CASSPSGQGGNTIYF
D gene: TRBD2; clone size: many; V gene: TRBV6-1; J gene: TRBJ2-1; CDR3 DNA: TGTGCCAGCAGTTATTTAGCGGGAGATAATGAGCAGTTCTTC; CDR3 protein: CASSYLAGDNEQFF
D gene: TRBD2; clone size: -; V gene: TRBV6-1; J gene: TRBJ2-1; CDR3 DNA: TGTGCCAGCAGCACCGCGGGAGGTACTGGCAATGAGCAGTTCTTC; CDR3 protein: CASSTAGGTGNEQFF
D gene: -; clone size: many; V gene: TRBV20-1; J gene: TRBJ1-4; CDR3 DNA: TGCAGTGCTAGGGCCTGGGGTAGTGGGAATGAAAAACTGTTTTTT; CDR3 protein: CSARAWGSGNEKLFF
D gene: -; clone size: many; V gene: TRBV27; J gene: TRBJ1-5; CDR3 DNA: TGTGCCAGCAGTTTGTCGGACGGGGGTAATCAGCCCCAGCATTTT; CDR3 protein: CASSLSDGGNQPQHF
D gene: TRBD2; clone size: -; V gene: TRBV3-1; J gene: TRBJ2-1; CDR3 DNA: TGTGCCAGCAGCCAAGGACTAGCGGAGGACAATGAGCAGTTCTTC; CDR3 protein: CASSQGLAEDNEQFF
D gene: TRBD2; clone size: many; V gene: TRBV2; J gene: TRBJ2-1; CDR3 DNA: TGTGCCAGCAGTGAAGTAGCGGGAGCAGGGAACAATGAGCAGTTCTTC; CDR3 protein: CASSEVAGAGNNEQFF
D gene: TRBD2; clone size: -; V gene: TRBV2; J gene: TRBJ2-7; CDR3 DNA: TGTGCCAGCAGCTCGGTAGATACTAGCGGGTCTAACTACGAGCAGTACTTC; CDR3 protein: CASSSVDTSGSNYEQYF
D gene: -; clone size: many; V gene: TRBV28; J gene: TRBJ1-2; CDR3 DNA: TGTGCCAGCAGTTTATTACTGAGGGAAGGCTACACCTTC; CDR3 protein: CASSLLLREGYTF
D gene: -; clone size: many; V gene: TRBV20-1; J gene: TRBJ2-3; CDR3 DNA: TGCAGTGCTAGACGGGTTAATAGTTTACCTACGCAGTATTTT; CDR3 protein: CSARRVNSLPTQYF
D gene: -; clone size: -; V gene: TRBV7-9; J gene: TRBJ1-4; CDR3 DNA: TGTGCCAGCAGCTCACCAGGGGTTCGGGAAAAACTGTTTTTT; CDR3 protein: CASSSPGVREKLFF
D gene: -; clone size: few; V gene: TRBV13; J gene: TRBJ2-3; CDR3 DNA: TGTGCCAGCAGCTCCGACTTACCAGATACGCAGTATTTT; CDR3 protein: CASSSDLPDTQYF
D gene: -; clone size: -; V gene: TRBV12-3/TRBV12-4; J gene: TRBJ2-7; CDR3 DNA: TGTGCCACCCGTTCAGTGAGCTACGAGCAGTACTTC; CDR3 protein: CATRSVSYEQYF
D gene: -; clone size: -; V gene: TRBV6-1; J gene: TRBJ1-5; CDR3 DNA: TGTGCCAGCAGTCCACAGGGAAATCGGCCCCAGCATTTT; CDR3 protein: CASSPQGNRPQHF